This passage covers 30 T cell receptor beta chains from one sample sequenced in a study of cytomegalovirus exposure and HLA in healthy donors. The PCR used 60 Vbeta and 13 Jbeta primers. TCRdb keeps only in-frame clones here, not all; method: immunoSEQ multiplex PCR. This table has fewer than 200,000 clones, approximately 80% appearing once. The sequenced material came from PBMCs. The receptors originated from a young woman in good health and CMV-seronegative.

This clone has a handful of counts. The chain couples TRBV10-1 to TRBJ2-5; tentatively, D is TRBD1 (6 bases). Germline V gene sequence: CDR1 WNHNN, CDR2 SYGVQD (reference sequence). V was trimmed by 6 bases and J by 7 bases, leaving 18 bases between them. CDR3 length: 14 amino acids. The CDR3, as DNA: TGCGCCAGCAGCCGAGAGGGACATGGGGGGACCCAGTACTTC. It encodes CASSREGHGGTQYF.

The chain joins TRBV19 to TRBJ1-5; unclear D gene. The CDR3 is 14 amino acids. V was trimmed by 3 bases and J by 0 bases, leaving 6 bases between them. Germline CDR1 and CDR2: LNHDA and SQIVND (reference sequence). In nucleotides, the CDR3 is TGTGCCAGTAGTATTCTTTATAGCAATCAGCCCCAGCATTTT. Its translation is CASSILYSNQPQHF. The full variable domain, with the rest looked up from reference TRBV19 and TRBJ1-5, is DGGITQSPKYLFRKEGQNVTLSCEQNLNHDAMYWYRQDPGQGLRLIYYSQIVNDFQKGDIAEGYSVSREKKESFPLTVTSAQKNPTAFYLCASSILYSNQPQHFGDGTRLSIL.

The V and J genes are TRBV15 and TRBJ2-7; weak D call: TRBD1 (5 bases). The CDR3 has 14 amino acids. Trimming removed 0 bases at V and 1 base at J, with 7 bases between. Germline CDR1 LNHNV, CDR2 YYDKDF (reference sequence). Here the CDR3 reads CATSREQGSYEQYF. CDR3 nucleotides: TGTGCCACCAGCAGAGAGCAGGGATCCTACGAGCAGTACTTC.

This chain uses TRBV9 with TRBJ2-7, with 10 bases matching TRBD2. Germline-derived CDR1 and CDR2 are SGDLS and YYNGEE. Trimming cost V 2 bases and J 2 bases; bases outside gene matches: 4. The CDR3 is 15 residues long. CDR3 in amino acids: CASSVLAGATYEQYF. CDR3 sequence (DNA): TGTGCCAGCAGCGTTCTAGCGGGGGCCACCTACGAGCAGTACTTC. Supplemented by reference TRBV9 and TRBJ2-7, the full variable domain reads DSGVTQTPKHLITATGQRVTLRCSPRSGDLSVYWYQQSLDQGLQFLIQYYNGEERAKGNILERFSAQQFPDLHSELNLSSLELGDSALYFCASSVLAGATYEQYFGPGTRLTVT.

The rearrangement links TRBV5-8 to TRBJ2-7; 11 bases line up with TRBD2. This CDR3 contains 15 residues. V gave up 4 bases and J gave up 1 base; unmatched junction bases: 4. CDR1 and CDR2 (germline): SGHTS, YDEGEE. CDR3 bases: TGTGCCAGCAGCGCGGGGACTAGCGGTTCCTACGAGCAGTACTTC. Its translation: CASSAGTSGSYEQYF.

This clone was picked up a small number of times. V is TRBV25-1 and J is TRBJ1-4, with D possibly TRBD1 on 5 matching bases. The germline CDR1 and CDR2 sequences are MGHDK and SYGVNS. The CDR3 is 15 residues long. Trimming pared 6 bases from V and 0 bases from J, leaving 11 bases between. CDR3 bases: TGTGCCAGCAGCCGGGGGACTGCAACTAATGAAAAACTGTTTTTT. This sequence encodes CASSRGTATNEKLFF.

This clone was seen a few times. CDR3 nucleotides: TGTGCCAGCAGGGGGACAGGGGCGAACACCGGGGAGCTGTTTTTT. It codes for CASRGTGANTGELFF. The rearrangement links TRBV25-1 to TRBJ2-2; 10 nucleotides line up with TRBD1. The V and J ends lost 6 bases and 0 bases, in that order; junction bases with no gene match: 1. The germline CDR1 and CDR2 sequences are MGHDK and SYGVNS. CDR3 size: 15 residues.

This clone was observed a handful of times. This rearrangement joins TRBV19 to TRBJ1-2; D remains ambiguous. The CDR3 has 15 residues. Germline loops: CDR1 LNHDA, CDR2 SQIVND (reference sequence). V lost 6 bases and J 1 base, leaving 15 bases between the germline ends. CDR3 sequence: CASRPAHIDNYGYTF. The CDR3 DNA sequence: TGTGCCAGTAGGCCCGCCCACATCGATAACTATGGCTACACCTTC.

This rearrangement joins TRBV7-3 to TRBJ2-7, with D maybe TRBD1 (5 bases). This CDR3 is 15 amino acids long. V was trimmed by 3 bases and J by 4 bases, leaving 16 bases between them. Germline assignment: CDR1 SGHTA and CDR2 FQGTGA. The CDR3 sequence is CASSLAPGSLYEQYF. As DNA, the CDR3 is TGTGCCAGCAGCTTGGCTCCAGGGTCCCTTTACGAGCAGTACTTC.

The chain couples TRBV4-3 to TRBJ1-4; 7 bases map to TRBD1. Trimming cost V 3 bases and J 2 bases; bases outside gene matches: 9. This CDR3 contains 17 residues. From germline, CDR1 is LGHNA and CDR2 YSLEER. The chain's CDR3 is CASSHDRVELTNEKLFF. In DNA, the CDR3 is TGCGCCAGCAGCCACGACAGGGTTGAGCTCACTAATGAAAAACTGTTTTTT.

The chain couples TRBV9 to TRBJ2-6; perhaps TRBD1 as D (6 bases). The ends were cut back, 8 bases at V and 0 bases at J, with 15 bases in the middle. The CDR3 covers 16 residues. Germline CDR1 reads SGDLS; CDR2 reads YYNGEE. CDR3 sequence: CARNSGVTSGANVLTF. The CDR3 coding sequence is TGTGCCAGAAACTCAGGGGTGACCTCTGGGGCCAACGTCCTGACTTTC. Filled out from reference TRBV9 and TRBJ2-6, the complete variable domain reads DSGVTQTPKHLITATGQRVTLRCSPRSGDLSVYWYQQSLDQGLQFLIQYYNGEERAKGNILERFSAQQFPDLHSELNLSSLELGDSALYFCARNSGVTSGANVLTFGAGSRLTVL.

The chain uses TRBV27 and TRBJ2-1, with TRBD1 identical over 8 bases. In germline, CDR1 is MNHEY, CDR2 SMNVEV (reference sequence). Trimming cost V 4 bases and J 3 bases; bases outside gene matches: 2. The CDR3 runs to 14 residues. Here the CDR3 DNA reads TGTGCCAGCAGTTGGACAGGGATCTACAATGAGCAGTTCTTC. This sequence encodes CASSWTGIYNEQFF.

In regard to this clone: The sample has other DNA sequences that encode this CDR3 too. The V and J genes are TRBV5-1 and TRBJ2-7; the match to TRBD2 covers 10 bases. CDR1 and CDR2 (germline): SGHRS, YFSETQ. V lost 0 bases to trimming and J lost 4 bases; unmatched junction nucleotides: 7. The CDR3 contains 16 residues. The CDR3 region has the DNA TGCGCCAGCAGCTTGGGGCTAGCGGGAGTTGGGTACGAGCAGTACTTC. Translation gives CASSLGLAGVGYEQYF.

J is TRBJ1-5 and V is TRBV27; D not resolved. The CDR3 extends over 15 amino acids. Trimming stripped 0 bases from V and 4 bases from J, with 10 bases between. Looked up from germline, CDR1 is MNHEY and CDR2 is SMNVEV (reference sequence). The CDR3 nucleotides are TGTGCCAGCAGTTTATCGTGGGGAGTTAATCAGCCCCAGCATTTT. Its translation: CASSLSWGVNQPQHF.

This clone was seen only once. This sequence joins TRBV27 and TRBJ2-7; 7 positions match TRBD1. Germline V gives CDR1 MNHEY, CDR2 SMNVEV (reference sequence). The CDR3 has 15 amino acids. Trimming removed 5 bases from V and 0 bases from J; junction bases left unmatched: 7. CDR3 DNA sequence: TGTGCCAGCAGTGAAACCGGGACAGACTCCTACGAGCAGTACTTC. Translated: CASSETGTDSYEQYF.

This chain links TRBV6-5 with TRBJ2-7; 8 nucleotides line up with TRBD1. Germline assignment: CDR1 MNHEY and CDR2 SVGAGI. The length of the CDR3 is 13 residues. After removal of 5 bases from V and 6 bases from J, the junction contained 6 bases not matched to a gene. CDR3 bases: TGTGCCAGCAGTACCCGGACAGGGACCGAGCAGTACTTC. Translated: CASSTRTGTEQYF.

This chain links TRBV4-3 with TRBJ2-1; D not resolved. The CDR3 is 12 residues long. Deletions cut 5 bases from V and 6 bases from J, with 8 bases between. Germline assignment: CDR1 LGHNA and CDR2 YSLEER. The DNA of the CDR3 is TGCGCCAGCAGCTTCTCGCGCAATGAGCAGTTCTTC. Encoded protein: CASSFSRNEQFF.

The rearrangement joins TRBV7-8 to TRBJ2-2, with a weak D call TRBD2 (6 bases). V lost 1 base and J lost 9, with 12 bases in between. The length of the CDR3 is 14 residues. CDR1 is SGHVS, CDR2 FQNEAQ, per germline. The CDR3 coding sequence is TGTGCCAGCAGCTTAGTGTTGGGGGGTAGGGAGCTGTTTTTT. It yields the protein CASSLVLGGRELFF.

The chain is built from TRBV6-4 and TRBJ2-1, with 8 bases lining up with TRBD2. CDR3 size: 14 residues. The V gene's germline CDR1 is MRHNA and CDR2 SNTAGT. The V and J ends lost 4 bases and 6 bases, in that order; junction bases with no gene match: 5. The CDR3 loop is CASSAGLDPNEQFF. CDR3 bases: TGTGCCAGCAGTGCGGGACTAGACCCCAATGAGCAGTTCTTC.

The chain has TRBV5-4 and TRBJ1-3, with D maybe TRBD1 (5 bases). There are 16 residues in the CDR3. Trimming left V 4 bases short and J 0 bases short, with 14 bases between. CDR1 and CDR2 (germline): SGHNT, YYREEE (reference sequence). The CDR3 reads CASSDSRQRSGNTIYF. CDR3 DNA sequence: TGTGCCAGCAGCGATTCTCGACAGCGCTCTGGAAACACCATATATTTT.

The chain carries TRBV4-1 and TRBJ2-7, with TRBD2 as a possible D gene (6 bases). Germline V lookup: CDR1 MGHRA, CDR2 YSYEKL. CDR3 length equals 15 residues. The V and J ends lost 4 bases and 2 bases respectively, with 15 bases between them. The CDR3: CASSLRGGVAYEQYF. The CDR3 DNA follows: TGCGCCAGCAGCCTCCGCGGCGGGGTTGCCTACGAGCAGTACTTC.

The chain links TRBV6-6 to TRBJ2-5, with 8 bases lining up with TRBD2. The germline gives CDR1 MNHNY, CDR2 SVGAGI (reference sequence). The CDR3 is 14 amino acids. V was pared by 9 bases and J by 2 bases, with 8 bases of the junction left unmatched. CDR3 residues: CASNGAGEQETQYF. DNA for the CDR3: TGTGCCAGTAATGGAGCGGGGGAACAAGAGACCCAGTACTTC.

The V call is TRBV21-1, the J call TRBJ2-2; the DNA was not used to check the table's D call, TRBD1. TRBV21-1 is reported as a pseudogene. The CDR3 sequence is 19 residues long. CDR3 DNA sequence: TGTGCCAGCAGCAAAGGCAATATGGACAGCCCGACGAACACCGGGGAGCTGTTTTTT. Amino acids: CASSKGNMDSPTNTGELFF.

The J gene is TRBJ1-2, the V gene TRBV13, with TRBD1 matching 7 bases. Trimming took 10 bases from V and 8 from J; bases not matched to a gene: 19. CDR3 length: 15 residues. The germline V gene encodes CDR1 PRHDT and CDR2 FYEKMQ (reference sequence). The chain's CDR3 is CATESRDRPHAGYTF. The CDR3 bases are TGTGCCACCGAAAGCAGGGACAGACCTCATGCAGGCTACACCTTC.

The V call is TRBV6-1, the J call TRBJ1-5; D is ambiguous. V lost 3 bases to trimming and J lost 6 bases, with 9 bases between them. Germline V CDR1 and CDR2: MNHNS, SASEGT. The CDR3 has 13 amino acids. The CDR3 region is CASSDIEGQPQHF. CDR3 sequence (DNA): TGTGCCAGCAGTGATATCGAGGGTCAGCCCCAGCATTTT.

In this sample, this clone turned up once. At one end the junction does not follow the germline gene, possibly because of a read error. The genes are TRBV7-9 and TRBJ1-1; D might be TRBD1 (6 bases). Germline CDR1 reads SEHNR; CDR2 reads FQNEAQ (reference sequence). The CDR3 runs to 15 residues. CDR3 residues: CSSTQSGAASYEAFF. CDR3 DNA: TGTTCCAGCACCCAGTCAGGGGCAGCCTCTTATGAAGCTTTCTTT.

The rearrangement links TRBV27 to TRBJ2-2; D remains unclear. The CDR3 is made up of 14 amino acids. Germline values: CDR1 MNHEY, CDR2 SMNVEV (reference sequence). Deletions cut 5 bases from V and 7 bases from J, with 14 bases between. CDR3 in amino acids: CASSPVGFGGELFF. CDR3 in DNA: TGTGCCAGCAGTCCCGTGGGCTTTGGCGGGGAGCTGTTTTTT.

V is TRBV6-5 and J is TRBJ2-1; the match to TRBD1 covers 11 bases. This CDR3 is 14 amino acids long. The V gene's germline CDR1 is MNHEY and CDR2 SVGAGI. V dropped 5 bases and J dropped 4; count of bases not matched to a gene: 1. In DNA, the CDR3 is TGTGCCAGCAGTGGGGACAGGGGGTACAATGAGCAGTTCTTC. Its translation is CASSGDRGYNEQFF.

The CDR3 nucleotides are TGCGCCAGCAGTGTAAAGCGGGATGACGGGGAGCTGTTTTTT. Translated, it gives CASSVKRDDGELFF. V is TRBV10-1 and J is TRBJ2-2; TRBD2 matches 7 bases. The junction had 6 bases not matched to a gene; V was cut back by 4 bases and J by 7 bases. The CDR3 loop spans 14 amino acids. The germline CDR1 and CDR2 sequences are WNHNN and SYGVQD (reference sequence).

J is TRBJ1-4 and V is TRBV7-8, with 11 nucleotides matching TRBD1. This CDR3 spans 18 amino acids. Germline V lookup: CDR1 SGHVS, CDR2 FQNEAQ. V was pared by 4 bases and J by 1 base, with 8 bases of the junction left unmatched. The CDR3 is CASSSTGTGGLTNEKLFF. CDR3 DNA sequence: TGTGCCAGCAGCTCGACGGGGACAGGGGGACTAACTAATGAAAAACTGTTTTTT. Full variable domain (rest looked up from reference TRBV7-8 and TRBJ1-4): GAGVSQSPRYKVAKRGQDVALRCDPISGHVSLFWYQQALGQGPEFLTYFQNEAQLDKSGLPSDRFFAERPEGSVSTLKIQRTQQEDSAVYLCASSSTGTGGLTNEKLFFGSGTQLSVL.